These T cell receptor beta chains were read from a single sample in a study of low-dose radiotherapy and immunotherapy resistance in tumors. TCRdb ran MiXCR on the reads and lists one entry per CDR3 protein. This table holds tens of thousands of distinct CDR3 sequences, 20% to 25% found once. The sequences come from PBMCs, collected after low-dose radiotherapy plus immunotherapy. The receptors originated from a female donor with ovarian cancer. The CDR3 runs from the conserved cysteine through the conserved F or W. Fields, in order: V gene, J gene, D gene, CDR3 protein. A D gene is named only where the DNA matches it firmly.

TRBV20-1	TRBJ1-5	.	CSARVGSYNQPQHF
TRBV3-1	TRBJ2-5	.	CASSPRGTITQETQYF
TRBV24-1	TRBJ2-5	TRBD2	CATSDGLAVETQYF
TRBV27	TRBJ2-2	.	CASRGPNTGELFF
TRBV2	TRBJ2-5	.	CASSEVGASETQYF
TRBV11-3	TRBJ2-1	.	CASSLGRGYNEQFF
TRBV4-1	TRBJ2-3	TRBD2	CASSQEAGRFADTQYF
TRBV9	TRBJ2-4	.	CASSVAVAGTPQNIQYF
TRBV7-9	TRBJ2-7	.	CASSPARYEQYF
TRBV6-6	TRBJ2-7	TRBD1	CASRKGQGAYEQYF
TRBV5-1	TRBJ2-3	.	CASSRKVDGTQYF
TRBV6-2/TRBV6-3	TRBJ2-3	TRBD2	CASSGERGRTDTQYF
TRBV7-9	TRBJ2-7	.	CASSAIGEQYF
TRBV18	TRBJ2-2	.	CASSVLETGELFF
TRBV30	TRBJ2-3	.	CAWSFGQRGSTDTQYF
TRBV5-6	TRBJ1-2	.	CASSLALSEIYGYTF
TRBV19	TRBJ1-5	.	CASQIRQGMGNQPQHF
TRBV24-1	TRBJ2-5	.	CATSDVGEAGGAGKETQYF
TRBV4-2	TRBJ2-3	TRBD2	CASSQEPSGGADTQYF
TRBV3-1	TRBJ2-2	.	CASSQGDFAELFF
TRBV7-8	TRBJ2-1	TRBD2	CASNAGTSGYDNEQFF
TRBV7-2	TRBJ2-7	TRBD1	CASSFIDRVLSEQYF
TRBV29-1	TRBJ2-1	TRBD2	CSVDPSGGGPGNEQFF
TRBV4-3	TRBJ1-5	.	CASSQDLGRAQPQHF
TRBV9	TRBJ2-2	.	CASSEQTVNTGELFF